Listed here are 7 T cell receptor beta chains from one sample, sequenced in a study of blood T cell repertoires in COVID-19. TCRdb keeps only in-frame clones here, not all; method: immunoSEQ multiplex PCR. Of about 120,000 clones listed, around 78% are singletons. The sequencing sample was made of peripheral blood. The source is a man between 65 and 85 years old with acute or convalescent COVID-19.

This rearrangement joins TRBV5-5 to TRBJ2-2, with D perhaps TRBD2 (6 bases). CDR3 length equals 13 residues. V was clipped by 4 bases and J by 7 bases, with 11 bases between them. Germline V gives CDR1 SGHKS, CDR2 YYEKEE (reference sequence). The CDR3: CASSPGTRGELFF. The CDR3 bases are TGTGCCAGCAGCCCCGGGACTCGCGGGGAGCTGTTTTTT. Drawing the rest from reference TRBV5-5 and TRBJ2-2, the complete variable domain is DAGVTQSPTHLIKTRGQQVTLRCSPISGHKSVSWYQQVLGQGPQFIFQYYEKEERGRGNFPDRFSARQFPNYSSELNVNALLLGDSALYLCASSPGTRGELFFGEGSRLTVL.

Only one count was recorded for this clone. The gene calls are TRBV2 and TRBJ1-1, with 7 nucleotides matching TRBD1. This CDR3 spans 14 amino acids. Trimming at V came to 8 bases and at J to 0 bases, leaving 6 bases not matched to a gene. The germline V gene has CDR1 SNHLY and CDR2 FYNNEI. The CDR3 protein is CASHRGIMNTEAFF. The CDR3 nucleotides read TGTGCCAGCCACAGGGGTATCATGAACACTGAAGCTTTCTTT.

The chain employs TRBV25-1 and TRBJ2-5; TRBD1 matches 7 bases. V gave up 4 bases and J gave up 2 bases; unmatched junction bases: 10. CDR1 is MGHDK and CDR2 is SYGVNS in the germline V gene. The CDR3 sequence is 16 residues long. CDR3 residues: CASSVTGTVRQETQYF. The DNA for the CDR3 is TGTGCCAGCAGTGTAACCGGGACAGTAAGGCAAGAGACCCAGTACTTC. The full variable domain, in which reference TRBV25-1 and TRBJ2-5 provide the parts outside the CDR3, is EADIYQTPRYLVIGTGKKITLECSQTMGHDKMYWYQQDPGMELHLIHYSYGVNSTEKGDLSSESTVSRIRTEHFPLTLESARPSHTSQYLCASSVTGTVRQETQYFGPGTRLLVL.

The CDR3 bases are TGTGCCAGCAGCTTTTACGGGGGTTACAATGAGCAGTTCTTC. This translates into CASSFYGGYNEQFF. V and J are TRBV7-2 and TRBJ2-1; weak D call: TRBD2 (6 bases). The germline CDR1 and CDR2 sequences are SGHTA and FQGNSA. V lost 3 bases and J 4 bases, leaving 10 bases between the germline ends. CDR3 length: 14 residues. The variable domain in full, with the rest retrieved from reference TRBV7-2 and TRBJ2-1, is GAGVSQSPSNKVTEKGKDVELRCDPISGHTALYWYRQSLGQGLEFLIYFQGNSAPDKSGLPSDRFSAERTGGSVSTLTIQRTQQEDSAVYLCASSFYGGYNEQFFGPGTRLTVL.

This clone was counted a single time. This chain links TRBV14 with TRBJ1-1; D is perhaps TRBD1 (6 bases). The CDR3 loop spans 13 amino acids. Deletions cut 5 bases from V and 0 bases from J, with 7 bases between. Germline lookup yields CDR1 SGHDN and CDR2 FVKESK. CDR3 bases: TGTGCCAGCAGCACAGGGATGAACACTGAAGCTTTCTTT. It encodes CASSTGMNTEAFF.

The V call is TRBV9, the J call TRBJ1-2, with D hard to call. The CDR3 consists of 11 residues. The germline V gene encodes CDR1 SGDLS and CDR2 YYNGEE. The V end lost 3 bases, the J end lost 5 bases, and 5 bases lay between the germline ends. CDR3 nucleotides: TGTGCCAGCAGCGGTAGTTATGGCTACACCTTC. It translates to CASSGSYGYTF.

The CDR3: CASSPRARWEPQHF. The DNA for the CDR3 is TGTGCCAGCTCACCACGGGCGCGCTGGGAGCCCCAGCATTTT. The genes are TRBV18 and TRBJ1-5; no definite D call. CDR1 KGHSH and CDR2 LQKENI come from the germline V gene. The CDR3 length is 14 residues. V was clipped by 1 base and J by 8 bases, with 12 bases between them.